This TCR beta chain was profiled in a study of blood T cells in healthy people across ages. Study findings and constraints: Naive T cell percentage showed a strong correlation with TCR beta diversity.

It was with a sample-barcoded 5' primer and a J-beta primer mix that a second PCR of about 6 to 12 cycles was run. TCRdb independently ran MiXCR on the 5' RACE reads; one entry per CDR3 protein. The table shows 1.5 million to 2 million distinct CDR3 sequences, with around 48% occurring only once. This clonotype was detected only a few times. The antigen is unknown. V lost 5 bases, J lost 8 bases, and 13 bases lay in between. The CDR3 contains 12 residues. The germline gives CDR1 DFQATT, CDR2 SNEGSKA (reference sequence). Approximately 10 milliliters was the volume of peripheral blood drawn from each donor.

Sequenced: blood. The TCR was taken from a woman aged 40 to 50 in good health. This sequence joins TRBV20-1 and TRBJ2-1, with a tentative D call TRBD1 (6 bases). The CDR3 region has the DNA TGCAGTGCTTCCCGACAGGCAGATGAGCAGTTCTTC. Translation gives CSASRQADEQFF.